Listed below are T cell receptor beta chains from one sample, sequenced in a study of T-cell memory formation after mild COVID-19. A single record per CDR3 protein comes from TCRdb applying MiXCR to the 5' RACE reads. Of approximately 450,000 distinct CDR3 sequences listed, roughly 18% are singletons. The sequenced sample was PBMCs or a T cell subset sorted from them (not recorded which). All receptors come from an adult woman who had mild COVID-19 (a few samples of this study predate the infection). Cell type and time point are not known. Each CDR3 is given with its conserved first and last residue. Fields, in order: D gene, J gene, clone size, V gene, CDR3 DNA, CDR3 protein. The D gene is left open where the match is weak. Clone size is not always given. Where it is, it says once, few, many or a class for expanded clones.

>NA|TRBJ1-4|NA|TRBV9
TGTGCCAGCGGGGCAACTAATGAAAAACTGTTTTTT
CASGATNEKLFF
>NA|TRBJ2-1|few|TRBV9
TGTGCCAGCAGCGTAGTCGGACAGACAAGCAATGAGCAGTTCTTC
CASSVVGQTSNEQFF
>TRBD2|TRBJ2-1|NA|TRBV10-3
TGTGCCATCAGTGAGTCGACTAGCGGGAGTTCCTACAATGAGCAGTTCTTC
CAISESTSGSSYNEQFF
>NA|TRBJ2-1|few|TRBV5-1
TGCGCCAGCAGCTTACGAGGCCGTCGTAGCTCCTACAATGAGCAGTTCTTC
CASSLRGRRSSYNEQFF
>NA|TRBJ2-2|NA|TRBV7-6
TGTGCCAGCAGACAGGGACTAAGCTACACCGGGGAGCTGTTTTTT
CASRQGLSYTGELFF
>TRBD1|TRBJ2-1|NA|TRBV25-1
TGTGCCAGCAGTGTGGGACAGGGGAGGGGTTCCTACAATGAGCAGTTCTTC
CASSVGQGRGSYNEQFF
>TRBD1|TRBJ2-7|NA|TRBV5-1
TGCGCCAGCAGCTTGGGGCACCGGACAGGGCTTTACGAGCAGTACTTC
CASSLGHRTGLYEQYF
>NA|TRBJ2-3|NA|TRBV7-4
TGTGCCAGCAGCTTCTCACCAGTCAGGGGCCGCACAGATACGCAGTATTTT
CASSFSPVRGRTDTQYF
>NA|TRBJ1-1|NA|TRBV20-1
TGCAGTGCTTCATCGGGGGACACTGAAGCTTTCTTT
CSASSGDTEAFF
>TRBD1|TRBJ2-1|few|TRBV6-5
TGTGCCAGCAGTTACGGGGGACAGGGGAGCAACAATGAGCAGTTCTTC
CASSYGGQGSNNEQFF
>NA|TRBJ1-1|NA|TRBV5-1
TGCGCCAGCAGCTCGGGCAGCCCCACTGAAGCTTTCTTT
CASSSGSPTEAFF
>NA|TRBJ1-4|NA|TRBV18
TGTGCCAGCTCCCCCGACAGTAATGAAAAACTGTTTTTT
CASSPDSNEKLFF
>NA|TRBJ2-1|few|TRBV9
TGTGCCAGCAGCGCCGGATTGAATGAGCAGTTCTTC
CASSAGLNEQFF
>TRBD2|TRBJ2-7|NA|TRBV3-1
TGTGCCAGCAGCGAAAACATTGGGAGGGCGTACTTC
CASSENIGRAYF
>TRBD1|TRBJ2-5|few|TRBV5-5
TGTGCCAGCAGGAGTTGGACAGGGGAAGAGACCCAGTACTTC
CASRSWTGEETQYF
>TRBD1|TRBJ2-3|few|TRBV12-3/TRBV12-4
TGTGCCAGCAGTAGCCGGGACAGGGTGGTAGATACGCAGTATTTT
CASSSRDRVVDTQYF
>TRBD2|TRBJ2-7|many|TRBV5-1
TGCGCCAGCAGCGGGGAGGGCGAGCAGTACTTC
CASSGEGEQYF
>TRBD2|TRBJ2-1|NA|TRBV20-1
TGCAGTGCTAGAGATCTCGGGGGGGCCGGTGAGCAGTTCTTC
CSARDLGGAGEQFF
>TRBD1|TRBJ1-1|NA|TRBV5-1
TGCGCCAGCAGTTGGAGGACAGGGGGCGCGGATGAAGCTTTCTTT
CASSWRTGGADEAFF
>NA|TRBJ2-7|few|TRBV4-1
TGCGCCAGCAGCCGGGGACTTGATACCTACGAGCAGTACTTC
CASSRGLDTYEQYF
>TRBD1|TRBJ2-7|few|TRBV12-3/TRBV12-4
TGTGCCAGCAGTTGGACAGGGTTCTTATACGAGCAGTACTTC
CASSWTGFLYEQYF
>NA|TRBJ2-7|NA|TRBV6-5
TGTGCCAGCAGTTATGCGACCGGTTACGAGCAGTACTTC
CASSYATGYEQYF
>NA|TRBJ1-5|NA|TRBV28
TGTGCCAGCAGTTTTGCCTATCGGGAGGGAATTCGCAATCAGCCCCAGCATTTT
CASSFAYREGIRNQPQHF
>TRBD2|TRBJ2-1|NA|TRBV12-3/TRBV12-4
TGTGCCAGCAAACCCACCCCGGGGACTAGCGCCTACAATGAGCAGTTCTTC
CASKPTPGTSAYNEQFF
>TRBD2|TRBJ2-2|NA|TRBV5-1
TGCGCCAGCAGCTTGGTTGCTAGCGGGAGTACCGGGGAGCTGTTTTTT
CASSLVASGSTGELFF
>NA|TRBJ1-4|NA|TRBV6-1
TGTGCCAGCAATTCAGAAGTGGGCAATGAAAAACTGTTTTTT
CASNSEVGNEKLFF
>NA|TRBJ2-7|few|TRBV4-1
TGCGCCAGCAGCCAAGACGGTCCGGGAAACTACGAGCAGTACTTC
CASSQDGPGNYEQYF
>NA|TRBJ2-1|NA|TRBV4-2
TGTGCCAGCAGCCAAGATGGCGGCAGGGTAATCTACAATGAGCAGTTCTTC
CASSQDGGRVIYNEQFF
>TRBD1|TRBJ1-2|NA|TRBV27
TGTGCCAGCAGCGGACAGGGTATGCACTATGGCTACACCTTC
CASSGQGMHYGYTF
>TRBD1|TRBJ1-6|NA|TRBV4-3
TGCGCCAGCAGCCATGGGACAGGGAGGGATTCACCCCTCCACTTT
CASSHGTGRDSPLHF
>NA|TRBJ2-5|NA|TRBV20-1
TGCAGTGCTAGAGATCCCGGGTCCAGCGGGGAGACCCAGTACTTC
CSARDPGSSGETQYF
>TRBD2|TRBJ2-5|NA|TRBV25-1
TGTGCCAGCAGCAAGACTAGCTCCCAAGAGACCCAGTACTTC
CASSKTSSQETQYF
>TRBD1|TRBJ1-5|NA|TRBV19
TGTGCCAGTAGCCCCGGACAGGACAATCAGCCCCAGCATTTT
CASSPGQDNQPQHF
>NA|TRBJ1-2|many|TRBV30
TGTGCCTGGAGCGGGACCGCCGCATACTATGGCTACACCTTC
CAWSGTAAYYGYTF
>NA|TRBJ2-5|NA|TRBV7-9
TGTGCCAGCAGCTTAGTTGTCAGTGGGGAGACCCAGTACTTC
CASSLVVSGETQYF
>TRBD1|TRBJ1-6|NA|TRBV18
TGTGCCAGCTCACCATCGTCGGGACAGGGGATTAATTCACCCCTCCACTTT
CASSPSSGQGINSPLHF
>NA|TRBJ1-4|many|TRBV7-2
TGTGCCAGTCAGTCCCCAGGGGTTCGGGAAAAACTGTTTTTT
CASQSPGVREKLFF
>TRBD2|TRBJ2-3|medium-sized|TRBV7-9
TGTGCCAGCAGCTTAGGGTCAGCGGGGAGTCGCACAGATACGCAGTATTTT
CASSLGSAGSRTDTQYF
>NA|TRBJ2-7|NA|TRBV7-6
TGTGCCAGCAGCTTAGCGGTAGGGGTACGCGAGCAGTACTTC
CASSLAVGVREQYF
>TRBD2|TRBJ2-5|NA|TRBV25-1
TGTGCCAGCAGTTCACTCACTAGCGGGATTGGGACCCAGTACTTC
CASSSLTSGIGTQYF
>TRBD1|TRBJ2-1|few|TRBV29-1
TGCAGCGCTCCGACAGGGGTGGGAGGATCCTACAATGAGCAGTTCTTC
CSAPTGVGGSYNEQFF
>TRBD1|TRBJ2-1|NA|TRBV5-1
TGCGCCAGCAGCCCCGACAGGGATGTGGAGCAGTTCTTC
CASSPDRDVEQFF
>NA|TRBJ2-5|NA|TRBV29-1
TGCAGCACTGGAGGAGAGACCCAGTACTTC
CSTGGETQYF
>NA|TRBJ2-5|NA|TRBV12-3/TRBV12-4
TGTGCCAGCTCTGGCCCCGGAGGGGAAGAGACCCAGTACTTC
CASSGPGGEETQYF
>TRBD2|TRBJ2-1|NA|TRBV28
TGTGCCAGCAGTTCCCCCAATGCGGGAGACAATGAGCAGTTCTTC
CASSSPNAGDNEQFF
>TRBD1|TRBJ1-1|NA|TRBV12-3/TRBV12-4
TGTGCCAGCAGCCCGACAGGGGTTAACACTGAAGCTTTCTTT
CASSPTGVNTEAFF
>NA|TRBJ2-1|many|TRBV5-1
TGCGCCAGCAGCTTGGGGCATAGCATCTCCTACAATGAGCAGTTCTTC
CASSLGHSISYNEQFF
>TRBD2|TRBJ2-3|NA|TRBV7-6
TGTGCCAGCAGCTTCAGACTTAAGGGACGGGGGGTTCCAGATACGCAGTATTTT
CASSFRLKGRGVPDTQYF
>NA|TRBJ1-1|once|TRBV15
TGTGCCACCAGCAGTGCCCATCTGGTGGGCACTGAAGCTTTCTTT
CATSSAHLVGTEAFF
>TRBD2|TRBJ2-7|few|TRBV5-6
TGTGCCAGCAGCTTACCGGGAACTAGCGAGTTCTTC
CASSLPGTSEFF
>NA|TRBJ1-5|NA|TRBV12-3/TRBV12-4
TGTGCCAGCAAAGGGACGTGGAGCAATCAGCCCCAGCATTTT
CASKGTWSNQPQHF
>TRBD1|TRBJ1-6|NA|TRBV7-8
TGTGCCAGCAGCTTGTACAGGGGTGGGAATTTTCCCCTCCACTTT
CASSLYRGGNFPLHF
>NA|TRBJ2-5|few|TRBV20-1
TGCAGTGCTAGAGACTTCTCGAGGATGGAGACCCAGTACTTC
CSARDFSRMETQYF
>TRBD2|TRBJ2-2|NA|TRBV5-4
TGTGCCAGCAGCTTCGGACTAGCGGGTACGAACACCGGGGAGCTGATTTTT
CASSFGLAGTNTGELIF
>NA|TRBJ2-1|NA|TRBV12-3/TRBV12-4
TGTGCCAGCAGTTGGCCCGGGACGGTTTACAATGAGCAGTTCTTC
CASSWPGTVYNEQFF
>NA|TRBJ1-2|few|TRBV5-1
TGCGCCAGCAGCTTGGCGCCCCGTGTAGGGACGGAATATGGCTACACCTTC
CASSLAPRVGTEYGYTF
>NA|TRBJ2-5|many|TRBV19
TGTGCCAGTAGTTTCCCCGGCCAAGAGACCCAGTACTTC
CASSFPGQETQYF